Listed here are 6 T cell receptor beta chains from one sample, sequenced in a study of OX40 agonist ivuxolimab in advanced cancers. Sequencing used immunoSEQ multiplex PCR; TCRdb keeps in-frame clones, though not all of them. The sample consists of about 60,000 clones, around four fifths of them appearing once. The sequencing here drew on CD4+ or CD8+ T cells sorted from blood, taken in a trial of the OX40 agonist ivuxolimab. The receptor set was obtained from an adult with an advanced solid tumor such as melanoma, head and neck, liver or kidney cancer.

The CDR3 DNA reads as TGTGCCAGCAGCCAAGAGTCGGCCGGGGAGCTGTTTTTT. Translation: CASSQESAGELFF. This chain joins TRBV4-2 and TRBJ2-2; no definite D call. Germline lookup yields CDR1 LGHNA and CDR2 YNFKEQ. CDR3 size: 13 residues. Between the trimmed V and J ends, which lost 0 bases and 6 bases, there was a span of 5 bases.

The chain has TRBV6-5 and TRBJ2-4, with a tentative D call TRBD2 (5 bases). CDR3 length equals 13 residues. Germline lookup yields CDR1 MNHEY and CDR2 SVGAGI. The V end lost 2 bases, the J end lost 7 bases, and 9 bases lay between the germline ends. CDR3 region: CASSYAGRNIQYF. CDR3 sequence (DNA): TGTGCCAGCAGTTACGCGGGTAGGAACATTCAGTACTTC.

The J gene is TRBJ2-5, the V gene TRBV19; TRBD1 aligns across 7 bases. Germline-derived CDR1 and CDR2 are LNHDA and SQIVND (reference sequence). This CDR3 has 12 amino acids. The V segment lost 9 bases and the J segment 5 bases; nucleotides outside the gene matches: 6. CDR3 loop: CARYRGPETQYF. The CDR3, as DNA: TGTGCCAGATACAGGGGTCCGGAGACCCAGTACTTC.

This chain joins TRBV6-6 and TRBJ2-2; the match to TRBD2 covers 14 bases. V shed 5 bases, J shed 4 bases, and the junction held 3 bases outside the gene matches. The CDR3 loop spans 16 amino acids. Germline lookup yields CDR1 MNHNY and CDR2 SVGAGI (reference sequence). The DNA for the CDR3 is TGTGCCAGCAGTGGACTAGCGGGAGGTGTCACCGGGGAGCTGTTTTTT. Translating it yields CASSGLAGGVTGELFF.

This chain joins TRBV2 and TRBJ2-1, with 12 positions matching TRBD2. V was pared by 5 bases and J by 4 bases, with 6 bases of the junction left unmatched. There are 16 residues in the CDR3. CDR1 SNHLY and CDR2 FYNNEI come from the germline V gene. DNA for the CDR3: TGTGCCAGCAGTCGACAGACTAGCGGGAGTTACAATGAGCAGTTCTTC. This sequence encodes CASSRQTSGSYNEQFF.

V and J are TRBV5-1 and TRBJ1-1; 7 bases match TRBD1. Germline CDR1 and CDR2: SGHRS and YFSETQ. V shed 4 bases and J 3 bases; nucleotides not matched to a gene: 9. The CDR3 loop spans 15 amino acids. The CDR3: CASSMTGFVDTEAFF. DNA of the CDR3: TGCGCCAGCAGCATGACAGGGTTCGTGGACACTGAAGCTTTCTTT.